This entry lists 21 T cell receptor beta chains sequenced from one sample in a study of blood T cell repertoires in COVID-19. Produced via immunoSEQ multiplex PCR; TCRdb's table is partial and in-frame only. Counted here are tens of thousands of clones, 81% occurring once; the ten biggest clones make up about 2.5%. Source material: peripheral blood. Every receptor here comes from a woman aged 70-85 years with COVID-19, enrolled during active disease.

The chain employs TRBV7-8 and TRBJ1-2, with D unclear. Germline V gene data show CDR1 as SGHVS and CDR2 as FQNEAQ. This CDR3 is built from 14 residues. The ends were cut back, 1 base at V and 8 bases at J, with 14 bases in the middle. Written as DNA, the CDR3 is TGTGCCAGCAGCTTAGGGACCCGCGCGGGGGGCTACACCTTC. It translates to CASSLGTRAGGYTF.

This clone was observed once. This chain joins TRBV2 and TRBJ1-6; 10 nucleotides line up with TRBD1. From germline, CDR1 is SNHLY and CDR2 FYNNEI. J was trimmed by 13 bases and V by 4 bases; bases with no gene match: 4. This CDR3 has 13 residues. The DNA of the CDR3 is TGTGCCAGCAGTGGGGGACAGGGGCTTCCCCTCCACTTT. It specifies CASSGGQGLPLHF.

The genes are TRBV19 and TRBJ1-2; D not resolved. Per germline, CDR1 LNHDA and CDR2 SQIVND (reference sequence). The CDR3 consists of 16 residues. Trimming shortened V by 1 base and J by 4 bases, and 16 bases separated the two germline ends. CDR3 in amino acids: CASSIALLRGGYGYTF. CDR3 nucleotide sequence: TGTGCCAGTAGTATAGCCCTCCTTCGGGGTGGCTATGGCTACACCTTC.

As to this clone: Different DNA sequences within this sample yield the same CDR3. J is TRBJ1-6 and V is TRBV2; 9 bases agree with TRBD1. CDR3 length: 13 residues. The J segment lost 10 bases and the V segment lost 6 bases, leaving 4 bases of the junction unmatched. CDR1 is SNHLY and CDR2 is FYNNEI in the germline V gene. The CDR3: CASRTGGWSPLHF. As DNA, the CDR3 is TGTGCCAGCAGGACAGGGGGTTGGTCACCCCTCCACTTT.

The J gene is TRBJ2-1, the V gene TRBV6-4; 9 bases agree with TRBD2. Germline trimming cut 2 bases from V and 0 bases from J; bases unmatched to any gene: 5. This CDR3 region has 17 residues. The V gene's germline CDR1 is MRHNA and CDR2 SNTAGT. Here the CDR3 DNA reads TGTGCCAGCAGTGACACCCCTAGCGGGGTCTCCTACAATGAGCAGTTCTTC. Protein: CASSDTPSGVSYNEQFF.

The chain combines TRBV2 with TRBJ1-2; 7 bases match TRBD1. Germline CDR1 and CDR2: SNHLY and FYNNEI. Trimming took 5 bases from V and 2 from J; bases not matched to a gene: 2. This CDR3 region has 13 residues. The CDR3 nucleotides are TGTGCCAGCAGTAGGGACAGCAACTATGGCTACACCTTC. Translation: CASSRDSNYGYTF.

The V and J genes are TRBV5-5 and TRBJ1-4, with a tentative D call TRBD1 (5 bases). The CDR3 covers 16 residues. The V end lost 5 bases, the J end lost 0 bases, and 14 bases lay between the germline ends. Germline V gene data show CDR1 as SGHKS and CDR2 as YYEKEE (reference sequence). The CDR3 protein is CASSPGGAPTNEKLFF. In DNA form, the CDR3 reads TGTGCCAGCAGTCCTGGCGGGGCTCCAACTAATGAAAAACTGTTTTTT.

V and J are TRBV5-5 and TRBJ1-1; D not resolved. Germline lookup yields CDR1 SGHKS and CDR2 YYEKEE (reference sequence). Trimming took 3 bases from V and 1 from J, leaving 7 bases between them. The length of the CDR3 is 13 residues. The DNA of the CDR3 is TGTGCCAGCAGCTCACATCAGAACACTGAAGCTTTCTTT. It is translated as CASSSHQNTEAFF. Full variable domain (missing parts from reference TRBV5-5 and TRBJ1-1): DAGVTQSPTHLIKTRGQQVTLRCSPISGHKSVSWYQQVLGQGPQFIFQYYEKEERGRGNFPDRFSARQFPNYSSELNVNALLLGDSALYLCASSSHQNTEAFFGQGTRLTVV.

V and J are TRBV27 and TRBJ1-6; D gene unclear. V lost 6 bases to trimming and J lost 12 bases, with 15 bases between them. CDR1 and CDR2 from the germline V gene are MNHEY and SMNVEV (reference sequence). The CDR3 extends over 13 amino acids. CDR3 bases: TGTGCCAGCAGCGTCCGGGGTCTCCAACCCCTCCACTTT. This gives the protein CASSVRGLQPLHF.

J is TRBJ2-5 and V is TRBV6-5; 8 nucleotides line up with TRBD2. Germline CDR1 and CDR2: MNHEY and SVGAGI. The CDR3 loop spans 14 amino acids. J was trimmed by 5 bases and V by 7 bases; bases with no gene match: 9. The CDR3 DNA sequence: TGTGCCAGCACCAGACGGGGGGGCCGGGAGACCCAGTACTTC. As protein: CASTRRGGRETQYF.

This chain connects TRBV19 to TRBJ1-2; D uncertain. This CDR3 contains 18 residues. Germline V CDR1 and CDR2: LNHDA, SQIVND (reference sequence). V was pared by 4 bases and J by 4 bases, with 25 bases between. CDR3 DNA sequence: TGTGCCAGTAGTAAGTCCCTAACGGCGACCACGGGAGGCTATGGCTACACCTTC. Its protein product is CASSKSLTATTGGYGYTF.

A note on this clone: The junction and the germline gene differ at one end; a read error may be behind it. The CDR3 DNA reads TGTGCCAGCAGCCTACCCCTCTATCATGGACACTCCTTC. The encoded protein is CASSLPLYHGHSF. V is TRBV14 and J is TRBJ1-2; D is perhaps TRBD1 (5 bases). The CDR3 runs 13 residues. The germline V gene has CDR1 SGHDN and CDR2 FVKESK.

This chain links TRBV7-2 with TRBJ2-1, with 12 bases matching TRBD2. Germline V gives CDR1 SGHTA, CDR2 FQGNSA. The CDR3 consists of 18 residues. Trimming cost V 1 base and J 3 bases; bases outside gene matches: 7. The CDR3 loop is CASSLVLLAGGHYNEQFF. As DNA, the CDR3 is TGTGCCAGCAGCTTAGTCCTACTAGCGGGGGGACACTACAATGAGCAGTTCTTC. The full variable domain, completed using reference TRBV7-2 and TRBJ2-1, is GAGVSQSPSNKVTEKGKDVELRCDPISGHTALYWYRQSLGQGLEFLIYFQGNSAPDKSGLPSDRFSAERTGGSVSTLTIQRTQQEDSAVYLCASSLVLLAGGHYNEQFFGPGTRLTVL.

The chain carries TRBV11-3 and TRBJ1-2; 11 bases are a match to TRBD1. Germline V gene data show CDR1 as SGHNT and CDR2 as YENEEA. V shed 2 bases and J 2 bases; nucleotides not matched to a gene: 10. This CDR3 contains 18 residues. CDR3 loop: CASSLTWGDRGSNYGYTF. The CDR3, as DNA: TGTGCCAGCAGCTTAACCTGGGGGGACAGGGGGTCGAACTATGGCTACACCTTC.

The V and J genes are TRBV5-6 and TRBJ2-7, with a weak D call TRBD1 (6 bases). This CDR3 is 14 amino acids long. V lost 1 base and J lost 4, with 12 bases in between. CDR1 and CDR2 (germline): SGHDT, YYEEEE. CDR3 in DNA: TGTGCCAGCAGCTTGTGGCCAGGGGCTTACGAGCAGTACGTC. It is translated as CASSLWPGAYEQYV.

CDR3 region: CASSPTGSYTEAFF. CDR3 nucleotide sequence: TGTGCCAGCAGCCCAACAGGGTCGTACACTGAAGCTTTCTTT. J is TRBJ1-1 and V is TRBV27; D perhaps matches TRBD1 (6 bases). CDR1 MNHEY and CDR2 SMNVEV come from the germline V gene (reference sequence). The V end was cut by 6 bases, the J end by 3 bases, with 14 bases between. CDR3 length: 14 residues.

The rearrangement links TRBV24-1 to TRBJ2-4, with 10 positions matching TRBD2. This CDR3 is built from 13 residues. The germline V gene has CDR1 KGHDR and CDR2 SFDVKD. V was clipped by 5 bases and J by 6 bases; unmatched bases: 0. CDR3 residues: CATSASGGNIQYF. DNA for the CDR3: TGTGCCACCAGTGCTAGCGGGGGAAACATTCAGTACTTC.

V usage is TRBV5-6 and J usage is TRBJ1-1; TRBD1 is a possible D gene (5 bases). V shed 1 base and J shed 5 bases, with 15 bases lying between them. Per germline, CDR1 SGHDT and CDR2 YYEEEE. This CDR3 contains 15 residues. CDR3 sequence (DNA): TGTGCCAGCAGCTTGCCAGGGCTGGGGGGAACTGAAGCTTTCTTT. Its protein product is CASSLPGLGGTEAFF.

The CDR3 nucleotides are TGTGCCAGCTCAACTACTACAGGTGATAGCTCCTACAATGAGCAGTTCTTC. This translates into CASSTTTGDSSYNEQFF. This chain links TRBV18 with TRBJ2-1, with D maybe TRBD1 (5 bases). This CDR3 has 17 residues. V lost 5 bases, J lost 0 bases, and 17 bases lay in between. The V gene's germline CDR1 is KGHSH and CDR2 LQKENI.

This rearrangement joins TRBV6-6 to TRBJ2-3; 7 nucleotides agree with TRBD1. With V trimmed by 5 bases and J by 2 bases, 7 bases remained unmatched. CDR1 and CDR2 (germline): MNHNY, SVGAGI (reference sequence). CDR3 length: 15 residues. The DNA of the CDR3 is TGTGCCAGCAGTGAGTCAGGGGGTTTCACAGATACGCAGTATTTT. Translation: CASSESGGFTDTQYF.

V usage is TRBV4-3 and J usage is TRBJ2-1; 16 bases line up with TRBD2. Losses at the gene ends were 3 bases for V and 8 bases for J; bases not matched to a gene: 4. The V gene's germline CDR1 is LGHNA and CDR2 YSLEER. The CDR3 covers 16 residues. The CDR3 sequence: CASSQGLAGGPDEQFF. The DNA of the CDR3 is TGCGCCAGCAGCCAGGGACTAGCGGGAGGGCCTGATGAGCAGTTCTTC.